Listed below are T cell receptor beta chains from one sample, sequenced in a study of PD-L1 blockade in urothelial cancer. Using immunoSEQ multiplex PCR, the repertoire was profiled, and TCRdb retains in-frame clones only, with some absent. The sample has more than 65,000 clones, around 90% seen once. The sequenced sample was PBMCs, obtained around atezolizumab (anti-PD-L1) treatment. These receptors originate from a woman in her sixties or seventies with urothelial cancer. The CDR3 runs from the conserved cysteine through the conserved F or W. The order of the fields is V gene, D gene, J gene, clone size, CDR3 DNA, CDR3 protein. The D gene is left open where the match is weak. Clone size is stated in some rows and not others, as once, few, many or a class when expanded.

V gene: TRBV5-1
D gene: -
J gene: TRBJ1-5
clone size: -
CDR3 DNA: TGCGCCAGCAGCTTGTCGGGGGTTAGCAATCAGCCCCAGCATTTT
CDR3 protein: CASSLSGVSNQPQHF

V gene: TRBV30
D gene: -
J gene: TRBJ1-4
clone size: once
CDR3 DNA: TGTGCCTGGAAAGGCCCCCCCGGGAGTAGTAATGAAAAACTGTTTTTT
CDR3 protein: CAWKGPPGSSNEKLFF

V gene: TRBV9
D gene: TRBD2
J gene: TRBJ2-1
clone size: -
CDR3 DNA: TGTGCCAGCAGCGCCCAGCGGGGGGTGGATGAGCAGTTCTTC
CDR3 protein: CASSAQRGVDEQFF

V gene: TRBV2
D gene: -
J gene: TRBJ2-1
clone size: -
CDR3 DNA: TGTGCCAGCAGAACAGACTACAATGAGCAGTTCTTC
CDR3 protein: CASRTDYNEQFF

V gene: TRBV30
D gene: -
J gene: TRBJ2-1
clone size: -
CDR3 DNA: TGTGCCTGGAGTATTGGTCCGGACATGTACAATGAGCAGTTCTTC
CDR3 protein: CAWSIGPDMYNEQFF

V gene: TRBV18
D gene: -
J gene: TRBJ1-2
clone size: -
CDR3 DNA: TGTGCCAGCTCACCGGGGCAGGAGAACTCCTATGGCTACACCTTC
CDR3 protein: CASSPGQENSYGYTF

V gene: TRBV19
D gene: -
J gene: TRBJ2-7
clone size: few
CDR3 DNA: TGTGCCAGTAGCCCCATATTAGCCCCCGCCTACGAGCAGTACTTC
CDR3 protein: CASSPILAPAYEQYF

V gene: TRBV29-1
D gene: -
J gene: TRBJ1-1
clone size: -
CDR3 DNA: TGCAGCGTTCGTGTGGCAGGTGAAGCTTTCTTT
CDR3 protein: CSVRVAGEAFF

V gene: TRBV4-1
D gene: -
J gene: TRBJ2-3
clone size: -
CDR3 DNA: TGCGCCAGCAGCCAAGGCGGCAGCGGTTACACAGATACGCAGTATTTT
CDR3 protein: CASSQGGSGYTDTQYF

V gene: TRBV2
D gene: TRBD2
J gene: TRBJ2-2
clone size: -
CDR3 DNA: TGTGCCAGCAGGCTGGCGGGGGGGCCAGGCGCCGGGGAGCTGTTTTTT
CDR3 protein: CASRLAGGPGAGELFF

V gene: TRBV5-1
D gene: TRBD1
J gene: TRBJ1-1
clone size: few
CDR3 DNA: TGCGCCAGCAGCTTGGGCGCAGGGGGCCCCATGAACACTGAAGCTTTCTTT
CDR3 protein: CASSLGAGGPMNTEAFF

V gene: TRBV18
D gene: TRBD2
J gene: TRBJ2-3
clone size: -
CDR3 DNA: TGTGCCAGCTCACCAAGCGGGGTAACAGATACGCAGTATTTT
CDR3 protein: CASSPSGVTDTQYF

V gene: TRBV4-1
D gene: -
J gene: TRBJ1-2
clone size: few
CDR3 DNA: TGCGCCAGCAGCCACAGGGATGGCTACACCTTC
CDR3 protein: CASSHRDGYTF

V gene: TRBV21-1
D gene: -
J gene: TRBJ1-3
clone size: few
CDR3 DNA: TGTGCCAGCAGCACAGGACAGAGCTCTGGAAACACCATATATTTT
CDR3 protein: CASSTGQSSGNTIYF

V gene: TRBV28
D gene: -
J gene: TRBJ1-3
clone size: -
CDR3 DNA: TGTGCCAGCATTGGGGACCGGGAGAGCTCTGGAAACACCATATATTTT
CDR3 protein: CASIGDRESSGNTIYF

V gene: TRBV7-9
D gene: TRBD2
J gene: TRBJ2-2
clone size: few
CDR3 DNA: TGTGCCAGCAGCACCCCCGCGGGGGGGAGAGGGGAGCTGTTTTTT
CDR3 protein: CASSTPAGGRGELFF

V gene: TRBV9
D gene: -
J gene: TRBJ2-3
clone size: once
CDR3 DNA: TGTGCCAGCAGCGGGCCGGTGGCTAGCCCTCAGGATACGCAGTATTTT
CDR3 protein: CASSGPVASPQDTQYF

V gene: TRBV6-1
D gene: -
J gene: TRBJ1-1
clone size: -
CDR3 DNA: TGTGCCAGCAGTGAAGGCAGGGGTACTGAAGCTTTCTTT
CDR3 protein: CASSEGRGTEAFF

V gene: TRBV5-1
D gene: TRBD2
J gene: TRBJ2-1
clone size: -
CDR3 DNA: TGCGCCAGCAGCTCAACTAGCGGGGCCTACAATGAGCAGTTCTTC
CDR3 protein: CASSSTSGAYNEQFF

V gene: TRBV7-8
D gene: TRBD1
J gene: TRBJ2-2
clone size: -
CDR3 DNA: TGTGCCAGCAGCAGAATGGGACAGGGGAGGACCGGGGAGCTGTTTTTT
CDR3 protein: CASSRMGQGRTGELFF

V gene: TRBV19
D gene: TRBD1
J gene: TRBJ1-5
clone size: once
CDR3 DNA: TGTGCCAGTATCCAGGGGGGTAATAGCAATCAGCCCCAGCATTTT
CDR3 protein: CASIQGGNSNQPQHF

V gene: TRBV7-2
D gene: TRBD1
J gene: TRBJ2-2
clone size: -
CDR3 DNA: TGTGCCAGCAGCTTATGGACAGGGTCGACCGGGGAGCTGTTTTTT
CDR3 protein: CASSLWTGSTGELFF

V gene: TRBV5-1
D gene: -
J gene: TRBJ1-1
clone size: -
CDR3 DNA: TGCGCCAGCAGCCAACCGGGACAGAACACTGAAGCTTTCTTT
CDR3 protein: CASSQPGQNTEAFF

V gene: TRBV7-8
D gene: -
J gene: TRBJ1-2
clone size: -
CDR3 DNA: TGTGCCAGCAGCCCCCGGTACGCCGGGCTCCCGGGGGGCTACACCTTC
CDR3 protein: CASSPRYAGLPGGYTF

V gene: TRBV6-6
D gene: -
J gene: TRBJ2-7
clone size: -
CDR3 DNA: TGTGCCAGCAGTTACCTCTTTCACGAGCAGTACTTC
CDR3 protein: CASSYLFHEQYF

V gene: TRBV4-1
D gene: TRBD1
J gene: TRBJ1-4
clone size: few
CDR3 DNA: TGCGCCAGCAGCCAGAACCGCAGGGGGCCGACTGCAACTAATGAAAAACTGTTTTTT
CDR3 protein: CASSQNRRGPTATNEKLFF

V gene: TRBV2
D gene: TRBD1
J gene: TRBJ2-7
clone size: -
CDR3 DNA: TGTGCCAGCAGTGAACAGGGGGAGCACTACGAGCAGTACTTC
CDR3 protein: CASSEQGEHYEQYF

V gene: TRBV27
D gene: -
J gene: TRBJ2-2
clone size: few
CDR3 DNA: TGTGCCAGCAGTTTGGGGCAAGGAACCGGGGAGCTGTTTTTT
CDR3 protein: CASSLGQGTGELFF

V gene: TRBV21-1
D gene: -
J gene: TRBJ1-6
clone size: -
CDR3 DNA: TGTGCCAGCAGCAAAGGGACAGAACATAGCTCCTATAATTCACCCCTCCACTTT
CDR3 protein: CASSKGTEHSSYNSPLHF

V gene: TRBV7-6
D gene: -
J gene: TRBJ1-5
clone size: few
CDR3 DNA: TGTGCCAGCAGCTTAGGTGGGAGTTCTTGGGAGTTT
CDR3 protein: CASSLGGSSWEF

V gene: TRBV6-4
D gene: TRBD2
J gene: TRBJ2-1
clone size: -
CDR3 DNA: TGTGCCAGCAGTGAGGGACTAGCGGGAGGACTTCAGTTCTTC
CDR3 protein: CASSEGLAGGLQFF

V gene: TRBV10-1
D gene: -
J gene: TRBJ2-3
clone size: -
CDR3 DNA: TGCGCCAGCAGTGCTAGCGGCACAGATACGCAGTATTTT
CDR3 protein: CASSASGTDTQYF

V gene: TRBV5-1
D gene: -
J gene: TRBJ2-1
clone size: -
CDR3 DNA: TGCGCCAGCAGCTTGGGGGAGGTCTACAATGAGCAGTTCTTC
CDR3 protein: CASSLGEVYNEQFF

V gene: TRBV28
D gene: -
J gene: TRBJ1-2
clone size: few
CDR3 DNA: TGTGCCAGCAGTTTAGGGCTCTATGGCTACACCTTC
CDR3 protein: CASSLGLYGYTF

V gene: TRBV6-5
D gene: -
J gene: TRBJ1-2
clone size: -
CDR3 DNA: TGTGCCAGCAGAACCCACGAGTATGGCTACACCTTC
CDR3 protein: CASRTHEYGYTF

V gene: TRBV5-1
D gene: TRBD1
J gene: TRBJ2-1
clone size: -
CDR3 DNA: TGCGCCAGCAGCTTGACAGGGGGTTCCTACAATGAGCAGTTCTTC
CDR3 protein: CASSLTGGSYNEQFF

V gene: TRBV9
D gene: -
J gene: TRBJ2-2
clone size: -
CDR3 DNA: TGTGCCAGCAACCCCGGGAACTCCCAGACCGGGGAGCTGTTTTTT
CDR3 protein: CASNPGNSQTGELFF

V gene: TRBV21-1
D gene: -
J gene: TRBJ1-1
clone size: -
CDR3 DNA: TGTGCCAGCATTAAGTGCGGCTTGTTTGGTTTCTTT
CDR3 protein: CASIKCGLFGFF

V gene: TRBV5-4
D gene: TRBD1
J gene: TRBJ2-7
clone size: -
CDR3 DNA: TGTGCCAGCAGCTTTCCGGGACAGGGCTACGAGCAGTACTTC
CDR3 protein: CASSFPGQGYEQYF

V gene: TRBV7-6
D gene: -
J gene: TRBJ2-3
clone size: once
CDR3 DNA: TGTGCCAGCAGCTTATATACGGGAGTAAAGGATACGCAGTATTTT
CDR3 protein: CASSLYTGVKDTQYF

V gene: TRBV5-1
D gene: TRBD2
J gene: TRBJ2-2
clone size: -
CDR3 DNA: TGCGCCAGCAGCACACAGGGACATTTACTAGCGGGTGGGGAGCTGTTTTTT
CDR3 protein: CASSTQGHLLAGGELFF

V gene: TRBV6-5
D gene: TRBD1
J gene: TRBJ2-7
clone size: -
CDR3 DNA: TGTGCCAGCAGTTCTCGGACAGGGGGTTCCTACGAGCAGTACTTC
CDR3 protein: CASSSRTGGSYEQYF

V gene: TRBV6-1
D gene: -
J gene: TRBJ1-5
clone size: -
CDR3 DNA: TGTGCCAGCAGTGCCTCGGGCAGGGATAATCAGCCCCAGCATTTT
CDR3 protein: CASSASGRDNQPQHF

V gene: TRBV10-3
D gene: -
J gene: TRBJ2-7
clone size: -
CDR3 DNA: TGTGCCATTGCCCGGGACTGGAACTACGAGCAGTACTTC
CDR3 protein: CAIARDWNYEQYF

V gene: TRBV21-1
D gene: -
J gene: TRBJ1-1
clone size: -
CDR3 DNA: TGTGCCAGCCCAGGTGACAGGGGGCCGAACACTGAAGCTTTCTTT
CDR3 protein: CASPGDRGPNTEAFF

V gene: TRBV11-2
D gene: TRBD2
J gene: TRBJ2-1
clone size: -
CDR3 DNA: TGTGCCAGCAGCTTATGGGGGGAGGGTTACTCCTACAATGAGCAGTTCTTC
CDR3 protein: CASSLWGEGYSYNEQFF

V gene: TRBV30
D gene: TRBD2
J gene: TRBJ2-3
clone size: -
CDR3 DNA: TGTGCCTGGAGTGTATGGTGGAGTGTTAGCGGGGGGGCCATGACAGATACGCAGTATTTT
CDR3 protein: CAWSVWWSVSGGAMTDTQYF

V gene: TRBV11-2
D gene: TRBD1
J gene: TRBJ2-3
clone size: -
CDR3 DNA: TGTGCCAGCAGCGGGACAGGGCTTAGGACAGATACGCAGTATTTT
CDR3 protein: CASSGTGLRTDTQYF